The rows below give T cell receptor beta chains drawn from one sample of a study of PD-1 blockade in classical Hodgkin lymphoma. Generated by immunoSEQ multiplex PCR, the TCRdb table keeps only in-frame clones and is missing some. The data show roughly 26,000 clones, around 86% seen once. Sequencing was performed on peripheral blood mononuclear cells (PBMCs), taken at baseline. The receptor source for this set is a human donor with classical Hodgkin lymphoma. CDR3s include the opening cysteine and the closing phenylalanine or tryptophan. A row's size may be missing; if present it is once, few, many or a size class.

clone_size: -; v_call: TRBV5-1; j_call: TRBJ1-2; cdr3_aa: CASSQDVGDGYTF
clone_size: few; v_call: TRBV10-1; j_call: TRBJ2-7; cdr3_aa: CASSGQGVDEQYF
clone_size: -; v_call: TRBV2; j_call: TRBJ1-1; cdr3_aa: CATEQDFHTEAFF
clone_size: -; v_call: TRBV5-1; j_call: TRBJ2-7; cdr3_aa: CASSLDKIYEQYF
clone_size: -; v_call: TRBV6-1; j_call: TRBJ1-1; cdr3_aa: CASMDGTEAFF
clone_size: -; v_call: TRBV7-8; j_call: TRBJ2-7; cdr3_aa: CASSLAGGPYEQYF
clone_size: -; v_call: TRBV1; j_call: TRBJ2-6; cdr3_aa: CTSSPQGAGRYSGANVLTF
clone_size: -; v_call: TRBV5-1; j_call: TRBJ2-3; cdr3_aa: CASSSGGDTQYF
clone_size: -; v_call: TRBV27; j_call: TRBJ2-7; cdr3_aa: CASSLSPPYEQYF
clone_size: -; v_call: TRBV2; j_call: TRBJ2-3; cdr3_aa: CASSEGSGGPFTDTQYF
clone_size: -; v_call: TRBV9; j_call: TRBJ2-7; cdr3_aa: CASSVGGGFASYEQYF
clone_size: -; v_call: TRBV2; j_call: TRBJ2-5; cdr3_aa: CASGAQYQETQYF